This TCR beta chain was captured in a study of cytotoxic CD8 clonotypes in ibrutinib-treated CLL. The study's findings and limits: Patients showed higher baseline clonality than age-matched healthy donors, and it tracked circulating CD8+ T-cell counts.

A remark on this clone: Its antigen is unidentified.

The CDR3 is made up of 15 amino acids. Trimming took off 11 bases at V and 7 bases at J, with 21 bases between the two ends. Germline loops: CDR1 MNHNS, CDR2 SASEGT. The table came from immunoSEQ multiplex PCR; TCRdb's copy has only in-frame clones and leaves some out. The repertoire holds approximately 50,000 clones, with around 68% as singletons. The clonotype was recovered from a human donor with chronic lymphocytic leukemia. Sequencing used PBMCs, obtained after 12 months of ibrutinib treatment. The chain links TRBV6-1 to TRBJ1-6; D gene unclear. As DNA, the CDR3 is TGTGCCGGAAGCATCGTCGGGGTTAAGAATTCACCCCTCCACTTT. It is translated as CAGSIVGVKNSPLHF.